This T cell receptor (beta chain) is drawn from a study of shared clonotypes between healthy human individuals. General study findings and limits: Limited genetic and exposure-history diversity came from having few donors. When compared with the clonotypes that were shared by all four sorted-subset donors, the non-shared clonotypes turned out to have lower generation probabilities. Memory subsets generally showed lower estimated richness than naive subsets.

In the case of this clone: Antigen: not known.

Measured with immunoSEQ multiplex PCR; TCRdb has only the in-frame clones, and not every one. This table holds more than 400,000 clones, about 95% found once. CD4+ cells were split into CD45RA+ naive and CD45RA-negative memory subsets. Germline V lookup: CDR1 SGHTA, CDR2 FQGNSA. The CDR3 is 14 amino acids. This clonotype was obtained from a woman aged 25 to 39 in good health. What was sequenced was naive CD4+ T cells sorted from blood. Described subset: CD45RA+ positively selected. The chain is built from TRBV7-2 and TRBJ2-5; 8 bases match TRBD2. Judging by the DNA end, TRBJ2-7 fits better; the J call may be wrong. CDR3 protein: CASSSGGNPYEQYF. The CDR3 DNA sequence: TGTGCCAGCAGCTCGGGGGGGAACCCCTACGAGCAGTACTTC.